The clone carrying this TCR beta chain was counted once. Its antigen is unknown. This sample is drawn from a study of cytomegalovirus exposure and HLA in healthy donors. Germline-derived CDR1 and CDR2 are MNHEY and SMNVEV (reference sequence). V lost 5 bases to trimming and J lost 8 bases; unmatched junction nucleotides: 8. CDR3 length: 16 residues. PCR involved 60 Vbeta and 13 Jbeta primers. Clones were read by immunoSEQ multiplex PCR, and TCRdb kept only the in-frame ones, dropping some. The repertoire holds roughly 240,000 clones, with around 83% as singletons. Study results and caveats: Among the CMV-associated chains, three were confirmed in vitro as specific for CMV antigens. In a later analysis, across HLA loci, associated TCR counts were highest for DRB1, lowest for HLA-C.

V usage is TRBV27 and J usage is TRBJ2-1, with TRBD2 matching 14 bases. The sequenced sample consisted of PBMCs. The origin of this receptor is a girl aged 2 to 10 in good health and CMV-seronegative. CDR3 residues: CASSPGLAGGRDEQFF. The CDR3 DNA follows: TGTGCCAGCAGTCCAGGACTAGCGGGAGGCCGTGATGAGCAGTTCTTC.